This T cell receptor (beta chain) was sequenced during a study of cytomegalovirus exposure and HLA in healthy donors. The study drew the donors from its roughly 130-subject validation cohort, separate from the approximately 700-subject first cohort. Some clones are missing from TCRdb's copy, which holds only in-frame ones; the method was immunoSEQ multiplex PCR. The sample shows 180,000 or so clones, around 84% of them seen only once. V lost 1 base, J lost 3 bases, and 4 bases stayed unmatched. This CDR3 has 16 amino acids. Per the germline V gene, CDR1 is SGHAT and CDR2 is FQNNGV. The receptor comes from a woman aged 25 to 39 in good health and CMV-seropositive. The chain combines TRBV11-2 with TRBJ2-1; 9 bases match TRBD2. Sample: PBMCs. The DNA of the CDR3 is TGTGCCAGCAGCTTAGTAGGGACTAGCAGCTACAATGAGCAGTTCTTC. Translation: CASSLVGTSSYNEQFF. Supplemented by reference TRBV11-2 and TRBJ2-1, the full variable domain reads EAGVAQSPRYKIIEKRQSVAFWCNPISGHATLYWYQQILGQGPKLLIQFQNNGVVDDSQLPKDRFSAERLKGVDSTLKIQPAKLEDSAVYLCASSLVGTSSYNEQFFGPGTRLTVL.